The present entry profiles one T cell receptor (beta chain) with its context. This record comes from a study of blood T cell repertoires in COVID-19. Background on the study: PBMCs, B-cell-depleted T cells, or T cells were the source of the cDNA or gDNA that made up the material.

The cohort comprised adults aged roughly 18 to 95 years residing in about 25 US areas. The study assigned cohorts using participant-reported clinical history. Only in-frame clones appear in the TCRdb table, and some are missing; sequencing was by immunoSEQ multiplex PCR. The data hold 300,000 or so clones, with approximately 90% observed a single time. Specimen: PBMCs or T cells enriched from blood (not recorded which). The sequence came from a woman aged 30 to 39 who had recovered from COVID-19.

The CDR3 here is CATSRADRGWEETQYF. The CDR3 DNA is TGTGCCACCAGCAGAGCGGACAGGGGGTGGGAAGAGACCCAGTACTTC. V is TRBV15 and J is TRBJ2-5; TRBD1 matches 10 bases. Germline assignment: CDR1 LNHNV and CDR2 YYDKDF (reference sequence). This CDR3 has 16 residues. The J segment lost 3 bases and the V segment lost 1 base, leaving 5 bases of the junction unmatched.